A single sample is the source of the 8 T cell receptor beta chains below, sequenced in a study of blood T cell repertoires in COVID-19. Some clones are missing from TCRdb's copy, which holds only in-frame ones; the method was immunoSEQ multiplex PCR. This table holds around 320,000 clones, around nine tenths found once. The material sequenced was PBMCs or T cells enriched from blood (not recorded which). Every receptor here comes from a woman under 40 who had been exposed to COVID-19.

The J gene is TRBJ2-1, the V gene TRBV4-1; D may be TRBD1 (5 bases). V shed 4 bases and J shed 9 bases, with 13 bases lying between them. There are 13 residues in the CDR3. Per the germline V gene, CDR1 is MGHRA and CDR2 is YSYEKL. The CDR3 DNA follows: TGCGCCAGCAGCCGTCAGGCAGGGTTTGAGCAGTTCTTC. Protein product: CASSRQAGFEQFF.

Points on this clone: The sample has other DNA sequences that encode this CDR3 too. In nucleotides, the CDR3 is TGCGCCAGCAGCCAAGATATCTCTGGAAACACCATATATTTT. This translates into CASSQDISGNTIYF. The V gene is TRBV4-3, the J gene TRBJ1-3, with D unresolved. This CDR3 contains 14 residues. CDR1 is LGHNA and CDR2 is YSLEER in the germline V gene. The V and J ends lost 0 bases and 0 bases respectively, with 3 bases between them.

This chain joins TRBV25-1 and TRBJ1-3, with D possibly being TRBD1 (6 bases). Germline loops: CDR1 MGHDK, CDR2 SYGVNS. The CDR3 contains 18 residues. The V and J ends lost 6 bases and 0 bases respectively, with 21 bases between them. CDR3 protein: CASRKEGGSPISGNTIYF. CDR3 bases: TGTGCCAGCAGAAAAGAGGGGGGGTCTCCTATCTCTGGAAACACCATATATTTT.

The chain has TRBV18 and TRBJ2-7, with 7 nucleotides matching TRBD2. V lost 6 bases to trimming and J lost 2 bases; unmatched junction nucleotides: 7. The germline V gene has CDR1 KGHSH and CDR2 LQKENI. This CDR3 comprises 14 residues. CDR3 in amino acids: CASSLREAAYEQYF. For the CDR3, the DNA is TGTGCCAGCTCCCTTCGGGAGGCCGCCTACGAGCAGTACTTC.

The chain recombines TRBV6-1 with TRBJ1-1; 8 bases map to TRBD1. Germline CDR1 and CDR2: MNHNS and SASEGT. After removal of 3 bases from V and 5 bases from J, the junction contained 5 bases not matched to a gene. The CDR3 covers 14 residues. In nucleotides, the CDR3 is TGTGCCAGCAGTGACATATGGACAGGGACTGAAGCTTTCTTT. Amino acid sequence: CASSDIWTGTEAFF.

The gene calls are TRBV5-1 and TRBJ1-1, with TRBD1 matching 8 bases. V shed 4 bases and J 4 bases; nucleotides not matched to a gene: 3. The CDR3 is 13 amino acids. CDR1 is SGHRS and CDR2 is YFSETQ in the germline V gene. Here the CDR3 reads CASSAGQGTEAFF. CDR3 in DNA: TGCGCCAGCAGCGCCGGACAGGGCACTGAAGCTTTCTTT.

CDR3 nucleotides: TGCACCAGCAGCCACGGACAGGGGGCCAACAATGAGCAGTTCTTC. It is translated as CTSSHGQGANNEQFF. The genes are TRBV1 and TRBJ2-1; the table's D call TRBD1 went unverified against the DNA. TRBV1 is assigned pseudogene status. The CDR3 loop spans 15 amino acids.

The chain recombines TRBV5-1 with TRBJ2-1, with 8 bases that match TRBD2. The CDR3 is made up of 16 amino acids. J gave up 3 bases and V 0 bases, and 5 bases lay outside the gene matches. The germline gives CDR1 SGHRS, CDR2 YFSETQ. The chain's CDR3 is CASSLAPSGGYNEQFF. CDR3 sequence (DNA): TGCGCCAGCAGCTTGGCCCCCAGCGGGGGCTACAATGAGCAGTTCTTC.